These T cell receptor beta chains were read from a single sample in a study of CD8+CD57+ T cells in acquired aplastic anemia. From the reads, TCRdb called clonotypes with MiXCR, one entry per CDR3 protein. The data show some 210,000 distinct CDR3 sequences, over 55% seen once. Material for sequencing was sorted CD4+, CD8+, or CD8+CD57+ T cells (not recorded which) from PBMCs. The receptors were sampled from a human donor in good health. Each CDR3 is given without its conserved first and last residue. D genes are given only for firm matches.

v_gene,d_gene,j_gene,CDR3aa
TRBV29-1,-,TRBJ2-7,SVEGQGNAEQY
TRBV9,-,TRBJ2-1,ASSVAGLGYNEQF
TRBV25-1,-,TRBJ2-3,ASSSDGRQPDTQY
TRBV2,-,TRBJ2-7,ASSGNRYEQY
TRBV4-1,TRBD1,TRBJ1-1,ASSPGTVMDTEAF
TRBV6-1,-,TRBJ1-1,ASPRDGAIEAF
TRBV12-3/TRBV12-4,TRBD2,TRBJ2-1,ASRPGLVRANEQF
TRBV29-1,-,TRBJ1-2,SVEALTLADEGFNYGYT
TRBV6-2/TRBV6-3,-,TRBJ2-3,ASSYGESTDTQY
TRBV7-6,-,TRBJ2-1,ASSFSGSLYNEQF
TRBV20-1,TRBD1,TRBJ2-7,SAPDRTYEQY
TRBV7-9,-,TRBJ2-6,ASSPPPVLT
TRBV24-1,TRBD1,TRBJ1-6,ATSTGVTYNSPLH
TRBV20-1,TRBD1,TRBJ2-7,SALPGQGNEQY
TRBV7-6,-,TRBJ2-1,ASSIMGSSHNEQF
TRBV11-2,TRBD2,TRBJ2-1,ASSQRGGYNEQF
TRBV20-1,TRBD2,TRBJ2-7,SASWLAGEAIEQY
TRBV2,TRBD1,TRBJ1-6,ARGKGTGNNSPLH
TRBV7-8,-,TRBJ1-1,ASTYRVGSEAF
TRBV29-1,-,TRBJ1-5,SVRTEHQPQH
TRBV2,-,TRBJ2-2,ASITPGTNTGELF
TRBV7-9,TRBD2,TRBJ2-5,ASSLGGSQY
TRBV6-1,TRBD1,TRBJ2-1,ASGDRAEEQF
TRBV6-5,-,TRBJ1-6,ASSYSLAAGDSPLH
TRBV2,TRBD1,TRBJ1-2,ARGTADGYT
TRBV7-9,-,TRBJ2-5,ASSLGVPGRETQY
TRBV7-9,-,TRBJ2-1,ASSPRSGSYNEQF
TRBV15,-,TRBJ2-1,ATSAHQEQF